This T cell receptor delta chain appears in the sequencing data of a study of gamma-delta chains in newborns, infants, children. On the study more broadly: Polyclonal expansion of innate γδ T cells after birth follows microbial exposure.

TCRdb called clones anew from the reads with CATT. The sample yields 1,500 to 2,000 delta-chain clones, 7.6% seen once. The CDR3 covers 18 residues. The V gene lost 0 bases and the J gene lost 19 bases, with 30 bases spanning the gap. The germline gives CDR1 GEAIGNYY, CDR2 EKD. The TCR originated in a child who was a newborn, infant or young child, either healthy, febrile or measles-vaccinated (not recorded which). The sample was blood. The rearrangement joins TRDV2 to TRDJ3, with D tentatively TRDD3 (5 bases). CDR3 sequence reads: CACDTGREVSWDTPHMFF. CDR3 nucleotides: TGTGCCTGTGACACCGGAAGGGAGGTCTCCTGGGACACCCCACATATGTTTTTC.